Listed below are T cell receptor beta chains from one sample, sequenced in a study of human thymus T cells. Assay used: immunoSEQ multiplex PCR; TCRdb lists only in-frame clones, some missing. The profile covers roughly 120,000 clones, with about 93% appearing a single time and around 0.022% taken by the ten largest. Material for sequencing was thymus tissue. The receptor set was obtained from a boy under two years old with a congenital heart defect but otherwise immunologically healthy. Each CDR3 is given with its conserved first and last residue. The order of the fields is D gene, V gene, J gene, clone size, CDR3 DNA, CDR3 protein. D genes are given only for firm matches. Where a row states a size, it is once, few, many or the class of an expanded clone; other rows omit it.

.	TRBV19	TRBJ1-3	.	TGTGCCAGTAGTATAAGGACAGACCCGGGAGGAAACACCATATATTTT	CASSIRTDPGGNTIYF
.	TRBV5-6	TRBJ2-1	once	TGTGCCAGCAGCTCTGCGTTCGAGGAGCAGTTCTTC	CASSSAFEEQFF
TRBD1	TRBV6-1	TRBJ1-1	.	TGTGCCAGCAGTATCCACAGGGGGGATGTCACTGAAGCTTTCTTT	CASSIHRGDVTEAFF
.	TRBV9	TRBJ2-1	.	TGTGCCAGCAGCGTAGAAGGCGGGGCGCCCATCAGCGATGAGCAGTTCTTC	CASSVEGGAPISDEQFF
TRBD1	TRBV9	TRBJ2-3	.	TGTGCCAGCAGCTCCCCGGGACAGGGGTCACATACGCAGTATTTT	CASSSPGQGSHTQYF
.	TRBV7-9	TRBJ1-5	.	TGTGCCAGCAGCTTAGATCAGGAGGGGGATAGCAATCAGCCCCAGCATTTT	CASSLDQEGDSNQPQHF
.	TRBV6-6	TRBJ2-1	.	TGTGCCAGCAGTTACACCATGGGGATCCATAGTGAGCAGTTCTTC	CASSYTMGIHSEQFF
TRBD2	TRBV27	TRBJ2-2	.	TGTGCCAGCAGAAATTGGCAGGGGAGGCGGCTGGCTAGCGGGGGCCACACCGGGGAGCTGTTTTTT	CASRNWQGRRLASGGHTGELFF
.	TRBV5-5	TRBJ1-3	.	TGTGCCAGCAGCCTCCTAAGGGGCGGCTCTGGAAACACCATATATTTT	CASSLLRGGSGNTIYF
.	TRBV4-1	TRBJ2-2	.	TGCGCCAGCAGCCCTCTTGACTCGAACACCGGGGAGCTGTTTTTT	CASSPLDSNTGELFF
.	TRBV7-6	TRBJ2-5	.	TGTGCCAGCAGCTTAGGGGCAGGAAAAGAGACCCAGTACTTC	CASSLGAGKETQYF
.	TRBV30	TRBJ1-5	few	TGTGCCTGGAGTGCATCTGGGGGCAATCAGCCCCAGCATTTT	CAWSASGGNQPQHF
.	TRBV10-3	TRBJ2-7	.	TGTGCCATCAGCTTACAGGGTCCCTACGAGCAGTACTTC	CAISLQGPYEQYF
TRBD2	TRBV4-1	TRBJ2-3	once	TGCGCCAGCAGCCCGGGACTAGCGGAAACAGATACGCAGTATTTT	CASSPGLAETDTQYF
TRBD2	TRBV7-2	TRBJ2-1	.	TGTGCCAGCAGGACGACTAGCCGGGAGCAGTTCTTC	CASRTTSREQFF
.	TRBV11-3	TRBJ1-2	.	TGTGCCAGCTCCCCTCAGACAGGTCAAGGGTTTGGCTACACCTTC	CASSPQTGQGFGYTF
.	TRBV4-2	TRBJ2-1	.	TGTGCCAGCGGGCGGGGCAAGACCCATGAGCAGTTCTTC	CASGRGKTHEQFF
.	TRBV19	TRBJ1-1	.	TGTGCCAGGCAGAGGGGAGCTTTCTTT	CARQRGAFF
TRBD2	TRBV11-2	TRBJ2-2	.	TGTGCCAGCAGCTTTCGGGGGGGCAAGGCCGGGGAGCTGTTTTTT	CASSFRGGKAGELFF
.	TRBV28	TRBJ1-2	.	TGTGCCAGCAGGTACCGGGAAAACTATGGCTACACCTTC	CASRYRENYGYTF
TRBD1	TRBV4-1	TRBJ1-6	.	TGCGCCAGCAGCCAAGACGGGACAGCGAATTCACCCCTCCACTTT	CASSQDGTANSPLHF
.	TRBV6-5	TRBJ2-1	.	TGTGCCAGCAGTTACCGTCCGCCGTGGTCCTACAATGAGCAGTTCTTC	CASSYRPPWSYNEQFF
.	TRBV7-9	TRBJ2-7	.	TGTGCCAGCAGCCTGGCTGACAGGATGAAAACCTACGAGCAGTACTTC	CASSLADRMKTYEQYF
TRBD1	TRBV4-3	TRBJ2-3	.	TGCGCCAGCAGCCATCACCCGGACGCAGGGGGCGCGACAGATACGCAGTATTTT	CASSHHPDAGGATDTQYF
TRBD1	TRBV6-8	TRBJ1-4	.	TGTGCCAGCAGTACCTTGGACAGGGAGAATGAAAAACTGTTTTTT	CASSTLDRENEKLFF
.	TRBV10-2	TRBJ2-2	.	TGCGCCAGCAGTGAGTTGGCGGGGAGGACCGGGGAGCTGTTTTTT	CASSELAGRTGELFF
.	TRBV30	TRBJ1-6	.	TGTGCCTGGAGTGAACCCCCGGGTACCTATAATTCACCCCTCCACTTT	CAWSEPPGTYNSPLHF
TRBD1	TRBV6-1	TRBJ1-1	.	TGTGCCAGCAGGGAGAACAGGGGGCGAGGTGAAGCTTTCTTT	CASRENRGRGEAFF
TRBD1	TRBV4-2	TRBJ1-2	.	TGTGCCAGCAGCCGGGGGACAGGGGATAACAAGTCTGGCTACACCTTC	CASSRGTGDNKSGYTF
.	TRBV5-1	TRBJ1-2	.	TGCGCCAGCAGCCTGGAGGCCGCAAACTATGGCTACACCTTC	CASSLEAANYGYTF
.	TRBV7-9	TRBJ1-1	.	TGTGCCAGCACCTCGAGTGGCGGCACTGAAGCTTTCTTT	CASTSSGGTEAFF
TRBD2	TRBV4-3	TRBJ2-2	.	TGCGCCAGCAGCCAAGTGGGTAGCGGGGACACCGGGGAGCTGTTTTTT	CASSQVGSGDTGELFF
TRBD1	TRBV2	TRBJ2-5	once	TGTGCCAGCAGAGACAGGGGGATGCAGACCCAGTACTTC	CASRDRGMQTQYF
.	TRBV6-6	TRBJ1-5	.	TGTGCCAGCAGTTACACCCGGGAGGGAGTCAATCAGCCCCAGCATTTT	CASSYTREGVNQPQHF
.	TRBV6-5	TRBJ2-6	.	TGTGCCAGCAGTTACTCCAGGAACTCTGGGGCCAACGTCCTGACTTTC	CASSYSRNSGANVLTF
TRBD2	TRBV5-1	TRBJ2-5	few	TGCGCCAGCAGCCTCTACCTGGGGGGGGAGACCCAGTACTTC	CASSLYLGGETQYF
.	TRBV6-4	TRBJ2-7	.	TGTGCCAGCAGTTTCACAGGGTACGAGCAGTACTTC	CASSFTGYEQYF
.	TRBV25-1	TRBJ1-1	.	TGTGCCAGCAGCTCCCGGGACGGGAACACTGAAGCTTTCTTT	CASSSRDGNTEAFF
TRBD2	TRBV5-4	TRBJ2-5	.	TGTGCCAGCAACCTCGGAGCGGGGGGGCGGGAGACCCAGTACTTC	CASNLGAGGRETQYF
.	TRBV15	TRBJ1-4	.	TGTGCCACCAGCGGCGGGACATCTGCAACTAATGAAAAACTGTTTTTT	CATSGGTSATNEKLFF
TRBD1	TRBV5-1	TRBJ2-5	.	TGCGCCAGCAGCATACAGGGGGCAGAGACCCAGTACTTC	CASSIQGAETQYF
TRBD1	TRBV4-2	TRBJ1-2	.	TGTGCCAGCAGCCAAGGGGGCCGGGACAGGGCGGGTGGCTACACCTTC	CASSQGGRDRAGGYTF
TRBD1	TRBV19	TRBJ1-2	.	TGTGCCAGTAGACCTCAGGGGGGAGATAACTATGGCTACACCTTC	CASRPQGGDNYGYTF
.	TRBV9	TRBJ2-1	.	TGTGCCAGCAGCGTAGCTGGGGGCGGGGGGCAGTTCTTC	CASSVAGGGGQFF
.	TRBV6-6	TRBJ2-7	.	TGTGCCAGCAGTCTGAGGGGGGCCTTCTCCTACGAGCAGTACTTC	CASSLRGAFSYEQYF
.	TRBV6-1	TRBJ1-1	.	TGTGCCAGCAGTGGGACAGCGAACACTGAAGCTTTCTTT	CASSGTANTEAFF
TRBD2	TRBV28	TRBJ2-7	.	TGTGCCAGCAGCCCTGCGGCGGGGGCCTACGAGCAGTACTTC	CASSPAAGAYEQYF
.	TRBV28	TRBJ2-1	.	TGTGCCAGCAGTTTATCGGGACTCTACAACAATGAGCAGTTCTTC	CASSLSGLYNNEQFF
TRBD1	TRBV9	TRBJ2-5	.	TGTGCCAGCAGCCCTAGCCCCCTGACAGGGGAAGAGACCCAGTACTTC	CASSPSPLTGEETQYF
.	TRBV20-1	TRBJ2-7	.	TGCAGTGCTAGAATTATTGGCGAGCAGTACTTC	CSARIIGEQYF
TRBD2	TRBV5-4	TRBJ2-5	.	TGTGCCAGCAGCCCGAGCGGGGCCCAGTACTTC	CASSPSGAQYF
TRBD2	TRBV7-2	TRBJ2-2	.	TGTGCCAGCAGCTTAGCGGAGACTAGCGGGGGGGCCCTGGACACCGGGGAGCTGTTTTTT	CASSLAETSGGALDTGELFF
.	TRBV5-1	TRBJ1-1	.	TGCGCCAGCAGTAGCTTGGCAGGCCGGGAAGGCACTGAAGCTTTCTTT	CASSSLAGREGTEAFF
.	TRBV20-1	TRBJ2-5	.	TGCAGTGCTAGGCGAGAGACCCAGTACTTC	CSARRETQYF
TRBD2	TRBV7-2	TRBJ2-3	.	TGTGCCAGCAGCTCGACGACTAGCGGGGGTCACCGCACAGATACGCAGTATTTT	CASSSTTSGGHRTDTQYF
TRBD2	TRBV11-2	TRBJ2-5	.	TGTGCCAGCAGCTGGGAGGAGCGGGGGCCCGAAGAGACCCAGTACTTC	CASSWEERGPEETQYF
TRBD2	TRBV5-1	TRBJ2-3	.	TGCGCCAGCAGCCCCCTGCCGATTAGCGGGAACACAGATACGCAGTATTTT	CASSPLPISGNTDTQYF
.	TRBV28	TRBJ2-1	.	TGTGCCAGCAGTCACCCTCCGGACAGCTATAACAATGAGCAGTTCTTC	CASSHPPDSYNNEQFF
TRBD1	TRBV11-2	TRBJ1-3	.	TGTGCCAGCAGCTCGACAGGGCCTGGAAACACCATATATTTT	CASSSTGPGNTIYF